This passage covers 2 T cell receptor beta chains from one sample sequenced in a study of T cell responses to AZD1222 COVID-19 vaccine. Generated by immunoSEQ multiplex PCR, the TCRdb table keeps only in-frame clones and is missing some. The data show around 96,000 clones, roughly 84% seen once. The starting material was peripheral blood, obtained 28 days after the second AZD1222 dose. The receptor source for this set is an adult who received the AZD1222 COVID-19 vaccine.

The chain is built from TRBV7-8 and TRBJ2-7; 7 bases are a match to TRBD2. CDR3 length: 14 residues. V gave up 3 bases and J gave up 1 base; unmatched junction bases: 3. Per the germline V gene, CDR1 is SGHVS and CDR2 is FQNEAQ. CDR3 nucleotide sequence: TGTGCCAGCAGCTTTTCGGGAGGATCCTACGAGCAGTACTTC. Amino acid sequence: CASSFSGGSYEQYF.

V is TRBV29-1 and J is TRBJ2-7; D is possibly TRBD1 (6 bases). Deletions cut 7 bases from V and 4 bases from J, with 14 bases between. The CDR3 totals 12 residues. Germline V lookup: CDR1 SQVTM, CDR2 ANQGSEA. The CDR3 DNA reads as TGCAGCGCAACAGGGTCCGAGTACGAGCAGTACTTC. Translating gives CSATGSEYEQYF.